This T cell receptor (beta chain) is drawn from a study of cytomegalovirus exposure and HLA in healthy donors. Healthy individuals who donated bone marrow served as the donors. PCR was performed using 60 Vbeta and 13 Jbeta primers. TCRdb's table, derived via immunoSEQ multiplex PCR, lists solely in-frame clones and lacks some. The sample table sets out about 42,000 clones. A note on this clone: Its specificity is unknown.

General study points: Cytomegalovirus association was listed for 170 or so TCR beta chains. Reports state that TCR beta sequences accurately predicted most subjects' HLA-A and HLA-B alleles.

Germline V gene sequence: CDR1 SNHLY, CDR2 FYNNEI. This CDR3 has 14 residues. The J segment lost 7 bases and the V segment lost 5 bases, leaving 8 bases of the junction unmatched. The source material was PBMCs. This chain joins TRBV2 and TRBJ2-1; 7 positions match TRBD1. The TCR sequence derives from a young man in good health and CMV-seronegative. The chain's CDR3 is CASSREGGGNEQFF. The CDR3 region has the DNA TGTGCCAGCAGTCGAGAAGGGGGCGGTAATGAGCAGTTCTTC.